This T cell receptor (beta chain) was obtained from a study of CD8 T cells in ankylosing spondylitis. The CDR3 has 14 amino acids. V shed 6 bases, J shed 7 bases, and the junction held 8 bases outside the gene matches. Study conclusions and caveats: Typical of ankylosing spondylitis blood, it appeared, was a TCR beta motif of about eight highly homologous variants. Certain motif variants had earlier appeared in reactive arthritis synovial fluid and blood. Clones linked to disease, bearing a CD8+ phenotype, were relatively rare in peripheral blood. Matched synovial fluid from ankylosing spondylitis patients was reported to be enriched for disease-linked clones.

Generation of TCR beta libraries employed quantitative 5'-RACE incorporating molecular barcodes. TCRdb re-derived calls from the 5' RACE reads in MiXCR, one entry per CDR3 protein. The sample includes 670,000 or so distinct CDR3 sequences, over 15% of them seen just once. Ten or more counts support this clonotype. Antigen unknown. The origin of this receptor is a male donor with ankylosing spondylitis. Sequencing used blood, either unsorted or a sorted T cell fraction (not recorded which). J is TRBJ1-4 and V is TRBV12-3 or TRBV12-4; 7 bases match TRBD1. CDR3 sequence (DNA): TGTGCCAGCAGCCTAAGACAGGGCGGTGAAAAACTGTTTTTT. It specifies CASSLRQGGEKLFF.